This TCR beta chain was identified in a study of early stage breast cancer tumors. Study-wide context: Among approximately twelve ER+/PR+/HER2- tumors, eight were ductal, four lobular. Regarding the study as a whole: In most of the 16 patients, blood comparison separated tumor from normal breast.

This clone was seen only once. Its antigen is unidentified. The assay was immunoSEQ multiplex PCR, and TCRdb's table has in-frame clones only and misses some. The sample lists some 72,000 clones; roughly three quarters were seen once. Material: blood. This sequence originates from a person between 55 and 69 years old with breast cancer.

The CDR3 protein is CASSNSGRAGNEQFF. CDR3 in DNA: TGTGCCAGTAGTAATAGCGGGAGGGCCGGTAATGAGCAGTTCTTC. The chain is built from TRBV19 and TRBJ2-1; 11 positions agree with TRBD2. The J segment lost 7 bases and the V segment lost 4 bases, leaving 6 bases of the junction unmatched. From germline, CDR1 is LNHDA and CDR2 SQIVND (reference sequence). The CDR3 loop spans 15 amino acids.